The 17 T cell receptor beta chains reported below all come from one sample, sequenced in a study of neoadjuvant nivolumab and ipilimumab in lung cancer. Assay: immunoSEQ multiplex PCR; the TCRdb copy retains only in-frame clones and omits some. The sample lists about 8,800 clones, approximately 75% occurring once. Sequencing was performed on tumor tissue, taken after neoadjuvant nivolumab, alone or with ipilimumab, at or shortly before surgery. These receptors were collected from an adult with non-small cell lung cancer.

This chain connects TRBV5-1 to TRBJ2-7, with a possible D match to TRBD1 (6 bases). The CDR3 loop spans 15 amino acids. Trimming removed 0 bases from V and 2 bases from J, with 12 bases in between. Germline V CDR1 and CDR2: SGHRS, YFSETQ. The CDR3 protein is CASSLGDMEPYEQYF. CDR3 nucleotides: TGCGCCAGCAGCTTGGGGGACATGGAGCCCTACGAGCAGTACTTC. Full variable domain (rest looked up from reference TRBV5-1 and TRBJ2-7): KAGVTQTPRYLIKTRGQQVTLSCSPISGHRSVSWYQQTPGQGLQFLFEYFSETQRNKGNFPGRFSGRQFSNSRSEMNVSTLELGDSALYLCASSLGDMEPYEQYFGPGTRLTVT.

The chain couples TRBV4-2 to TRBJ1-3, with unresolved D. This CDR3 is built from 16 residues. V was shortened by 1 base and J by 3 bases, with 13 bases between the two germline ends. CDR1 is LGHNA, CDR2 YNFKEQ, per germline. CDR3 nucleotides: TGTGCCAGCAGCCAAGCTGGGATACAATTTGGAAACACCATATATTTT. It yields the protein CASSQAGIQFGNTIYF.

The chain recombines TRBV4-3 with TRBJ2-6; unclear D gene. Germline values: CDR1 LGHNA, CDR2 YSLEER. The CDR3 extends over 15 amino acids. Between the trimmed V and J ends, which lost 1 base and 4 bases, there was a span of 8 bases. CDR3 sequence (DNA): TGCGCCAGCAGCCAAGCTATTATCGGGGCCAACGTCCTGACTTTC. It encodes CASSQAIIGANVLTF.

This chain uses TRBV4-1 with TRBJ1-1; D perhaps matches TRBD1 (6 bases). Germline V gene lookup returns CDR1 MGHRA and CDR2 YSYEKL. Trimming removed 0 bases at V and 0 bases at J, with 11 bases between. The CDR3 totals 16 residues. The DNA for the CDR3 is TGCGCCAGCAGCCAAGATTCACAGGGCCTGAACACTGAAGCTTTCTTT. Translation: CASSQDSQGLNTEAFF.

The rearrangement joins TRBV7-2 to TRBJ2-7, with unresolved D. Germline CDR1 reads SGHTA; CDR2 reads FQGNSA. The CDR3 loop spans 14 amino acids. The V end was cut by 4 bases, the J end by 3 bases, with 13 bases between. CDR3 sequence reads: CASSSRVDGYEQYF. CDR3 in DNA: TGTGCCAGCAGCTCAAGGGTCGATGGCTACGAGCAGTACTTC.

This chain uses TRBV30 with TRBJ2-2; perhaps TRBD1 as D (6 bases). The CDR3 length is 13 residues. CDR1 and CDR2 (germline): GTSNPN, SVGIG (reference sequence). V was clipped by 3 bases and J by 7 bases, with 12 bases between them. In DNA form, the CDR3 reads TGTGCCTGGAGAAAGCAGGGGTACGGGGAGCTGTTTTTT. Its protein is CAWRKQGYGELFF.

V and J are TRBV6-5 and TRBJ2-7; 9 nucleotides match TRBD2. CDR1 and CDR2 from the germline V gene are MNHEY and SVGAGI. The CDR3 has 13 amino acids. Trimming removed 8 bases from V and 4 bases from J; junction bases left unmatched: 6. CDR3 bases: TGTGCCAGCGGGAATAGCGGGAGTTACGAGCAGTACTTC. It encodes CASGNSGSYEQYF.

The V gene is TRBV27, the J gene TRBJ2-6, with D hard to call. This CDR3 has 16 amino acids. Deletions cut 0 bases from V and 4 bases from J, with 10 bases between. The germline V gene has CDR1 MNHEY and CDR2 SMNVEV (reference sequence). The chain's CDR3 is CASSLSPFPGANVLTF. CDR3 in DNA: TGTGCCAGCAGTTTATCTCCTTTTCCAGGGGCCAACGTCCTGACTTTC.

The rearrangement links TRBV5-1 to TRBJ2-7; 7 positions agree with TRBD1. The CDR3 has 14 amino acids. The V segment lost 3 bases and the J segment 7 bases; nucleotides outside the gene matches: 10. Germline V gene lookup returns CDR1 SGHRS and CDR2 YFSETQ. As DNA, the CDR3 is TGCGCCAGCAGCTCAGGCAGGGGGTTGCGGGAGCAGTACTTC. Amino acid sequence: CASSSGRGLREQYF.

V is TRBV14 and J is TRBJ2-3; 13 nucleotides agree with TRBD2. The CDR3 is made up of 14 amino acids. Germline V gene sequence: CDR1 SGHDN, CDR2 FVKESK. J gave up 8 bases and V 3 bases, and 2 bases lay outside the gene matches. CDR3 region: CASSQTSGRRTQYF. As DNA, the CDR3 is TGTGCCAGCAGCCAGACTAGCGGGAGGCGTACGCAGTATTTT.

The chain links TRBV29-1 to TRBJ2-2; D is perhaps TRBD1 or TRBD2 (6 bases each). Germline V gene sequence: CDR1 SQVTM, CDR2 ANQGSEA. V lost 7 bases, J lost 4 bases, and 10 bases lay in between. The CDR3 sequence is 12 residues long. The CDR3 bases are TGCAGCGGGGGGGCGAGCACCGGGGAGCTGTTTTTT. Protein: CSGGASTGELFF.

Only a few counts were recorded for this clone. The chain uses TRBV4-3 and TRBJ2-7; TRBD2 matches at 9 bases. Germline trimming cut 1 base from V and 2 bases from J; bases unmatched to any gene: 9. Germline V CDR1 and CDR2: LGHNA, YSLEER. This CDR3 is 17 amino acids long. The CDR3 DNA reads TGCGCCAGCAGCCAAGCTTTGCGACTAGCGGTCCCCTACGAGCAGTACTTC. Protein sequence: CASSQALRLAVPYEQYF.

The CDR3 reads CASSHNPEGFNGYTF. Written as DNA, the CDR3 is TGCGCCAGCAGCCACAACCCCGAAGGGTTTAATGGCTACACCTTC. The chain has TRBV4-1 and TRBJ1-2, with D hard to call. This CDR3 has 15 amino acids. Looked up from germline, CDR1 is MGHRA and CDR2 is YSYEKL. V was clipped by 3 bases and J by 6 bases, with 17 bases between them.

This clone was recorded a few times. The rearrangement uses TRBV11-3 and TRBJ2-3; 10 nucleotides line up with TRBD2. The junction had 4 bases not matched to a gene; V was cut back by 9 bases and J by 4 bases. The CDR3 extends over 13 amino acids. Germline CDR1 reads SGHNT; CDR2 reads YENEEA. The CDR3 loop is CASSGRLADTQYF. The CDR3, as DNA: TGTGCCAGTAGCGGGAGGCTGGCAGATACGCAGTATTTT.

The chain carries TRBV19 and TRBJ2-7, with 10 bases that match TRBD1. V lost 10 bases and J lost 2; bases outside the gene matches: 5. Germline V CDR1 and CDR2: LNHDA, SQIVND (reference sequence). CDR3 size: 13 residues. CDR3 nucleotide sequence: TGTGCCAAACCGGGACAGGGGCCCTACGAGCAGTACTTC. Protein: CAKPGQGPYEQYF.

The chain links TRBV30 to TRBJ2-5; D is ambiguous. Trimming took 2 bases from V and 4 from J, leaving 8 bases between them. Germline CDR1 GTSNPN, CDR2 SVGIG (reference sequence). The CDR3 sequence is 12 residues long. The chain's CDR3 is CAWSLRRETQYF. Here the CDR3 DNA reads TGTGCCTGGAGTTTGAGGAGAGAGACCCAGTACTTC. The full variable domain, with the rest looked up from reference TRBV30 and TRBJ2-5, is SQTIHQWPATLVQPVGSPLSLECTVEGTSNPNLYWYRQAAGRGLQLLFYSVGIGQISSEVPQNLSASRPQDRQFILSSKKLLLSDSGFYLCAWSLRRETQYFGPGTRLLVL.

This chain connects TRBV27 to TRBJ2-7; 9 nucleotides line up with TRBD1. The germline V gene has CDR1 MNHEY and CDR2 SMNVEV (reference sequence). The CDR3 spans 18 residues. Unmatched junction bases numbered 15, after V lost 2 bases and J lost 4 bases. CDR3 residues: CASSLRRTITGGRYEQYF. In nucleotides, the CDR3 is TGTGCCAGCAGTTTACGCCGGACAATTACAGGGGGCAGGTACGAGCAGTACTTC.